Below, one T cell receptor beta chain is given with its context. This CDR3 comprises 18 residues. Germline CDR1 SGHRS, CDR2 YFSETQ. Trimming removed 2 bases from V and 4 bases from J; junction bases left unmatched: 9. This entry comes from a study of shared clonotypes between healthy human individuals. Every immunoSEQ plate was one replicate of a subset's evenly spread DNA. TCRdb keeps only in-frame clones here, not all; method: immunoSEQ multiplex PCR. The data show approximately 1.5 million clones, approximately 98.5% seen once. Sequenced: naive CD4+ T cells sorted from blood. Subset indicated: CD45RA+ positively selected. J is TRBJ2-7 and V is TRBV5-1; 16 nucleotides align to TRBD2. This TCR came from a young man in good health. This CDR3 reads CASSLPGTSGRAAYEQYF. The CDR3 DNA reads as TGCGCCAGCAGCTTACCCGGGACTAGCGGGAGGGCCGCGTACGAGCAGTACTTC.